This T cell receptor beta chain was found in a study of T cells in Graves' hyperthyroidism and ophthalmopathy. About the research overall: At initial diagnosis, before any treatment had begun, peripheral blood was obtained. Overall study results and limits: For ophthalmopathy, model prediction preceded onset by a median 6.5 months.

RNA transcripts gave rise to amplified TCR beta CDR3 regions. The study used the HTBI primer set for a first-round RT-PCR of the TCR CDR3. TCRdb redid the calling of the multiplex PCR reads with MiXCR, one entry per CDR3 protein. The profile shows roughly 560,000 distinct CDR3 sequences, under 15% of them singletons. Ophthalmopathy patients had Clinical Activity Score at least 3, NOSPECS grade at least 4, duration under 3 months. Worth noting for this clonotype: Its antigen is not known.

This receptor was taken from a middle-aged woman with Graves' ophthalmopathy. Specimen: blood.

The CDR3 loop reads CASSFRQGTTGELFF. The CDR3 region has the DNA TGTGCCAGCAGTTTCCGACAGGGTACCACCGGGGAGCTGTTTTTT. This chain uses TRBV12-3 or TRBV12-4 with TRBJ2-2, with 7 bases lining up with TRBD1. The CDR3 contains 15 residues. Trimming cost V 3 bases and J 4 bases; bases outside gene matches: 5.